This TCR beta chain derives from a study of blood T cell repertoires in COVID-19. Background on the study: COVID-19 samples, acute and convalescent, were from the United States, Italy and Spain. Sources were T cells, B-cell-depleted T cells, or PBMCs; the material itself was cDNA or gDNA.

How the authors handled the data: Estimates of nucleated cell counts were drawn from the amplification of reference gene primers. The assay was immunoSEQ multiplex PCR, and TCRdb's table has in-frame clones only and misses some. The V and J calls and clone size come from that table; D and trimming were worked out from the DNA. The table lists 70,000 or so clones, approximately 80% of them singletons, with around 2.3% in the top ten. Trimming removed 3 bases at V and 9 bases at J, with 12 bases between. The germline CDR1 and CDR2 sequences are LNHDA and SQIVND (reference sequence). This CDR3 spans 13 amino acids.

The material sequenced was peripheral blood. The source is a man of 80 years or more with active or convalescent COVID-19. The chain has TRBV19 and TRBJ2-4; D gene ambiguous. The CDR3, as DNA: TGTGCCAGTAGTATGACGGGTTTAGGCATTCAGTACTTC. This sequence encodes CASSMTGLGIQYF.